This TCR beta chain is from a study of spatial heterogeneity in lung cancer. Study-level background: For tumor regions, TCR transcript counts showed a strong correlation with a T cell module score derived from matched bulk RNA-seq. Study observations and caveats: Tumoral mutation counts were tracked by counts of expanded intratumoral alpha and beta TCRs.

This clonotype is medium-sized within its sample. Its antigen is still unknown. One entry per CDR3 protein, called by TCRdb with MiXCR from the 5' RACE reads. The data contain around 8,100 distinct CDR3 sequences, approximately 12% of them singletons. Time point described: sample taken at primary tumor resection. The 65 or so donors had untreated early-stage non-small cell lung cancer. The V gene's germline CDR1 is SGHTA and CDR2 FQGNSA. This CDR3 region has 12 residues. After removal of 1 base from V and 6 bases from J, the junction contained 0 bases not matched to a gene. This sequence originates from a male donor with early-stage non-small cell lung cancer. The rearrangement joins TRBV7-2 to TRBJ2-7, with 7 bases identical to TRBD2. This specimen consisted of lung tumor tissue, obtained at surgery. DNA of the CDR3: TGTGCCAGCAGCTTAGGGGAGGGCGAGCAGTACTTC. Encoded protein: CASSLGEGEQYF.